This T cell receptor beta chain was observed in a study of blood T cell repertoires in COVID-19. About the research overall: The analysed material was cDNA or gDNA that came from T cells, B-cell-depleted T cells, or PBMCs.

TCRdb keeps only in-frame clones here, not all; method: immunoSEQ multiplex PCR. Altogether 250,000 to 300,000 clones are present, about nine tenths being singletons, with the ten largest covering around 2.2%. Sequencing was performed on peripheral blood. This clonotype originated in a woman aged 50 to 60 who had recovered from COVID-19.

The CDR3 spells CAWRATRGGYNEQFF. CDR3 in DNA: TGTGCCTGGAGAGCGACACGGGGGGGTTACAATGAGCAGTTCTTC. The chain recombines TRBV30 with TRBJ2-1; 8 bases match TRBD2. Unmatched junction bases numbered 8, after V lost 3 bases and J lost 4 bases. Germline-derived CDR1 and CDR2 are GTSNPN and SVGIG (reference sequence). The CDR3 is 15 residues long.